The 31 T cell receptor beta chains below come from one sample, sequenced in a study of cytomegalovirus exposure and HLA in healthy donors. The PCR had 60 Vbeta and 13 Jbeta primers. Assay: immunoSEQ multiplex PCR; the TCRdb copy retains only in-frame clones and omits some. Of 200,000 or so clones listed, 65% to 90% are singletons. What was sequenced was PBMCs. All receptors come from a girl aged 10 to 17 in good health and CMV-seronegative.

The CDR3 region is CASSHGGGPELSNQPQHF. CDR3 sequence (DNA): TGTGCCAGTAGCCACGGGGGGGGTCCGGAACTTAGCAATCAGCCCCAGCATTTT. The chain employs TRBV19 and TRBJ1-5, with D perhaps TRBD1 (5 bases). Deletions cut 6 bases from V and 0 bases from J, with 21 bases between. Germline V gene data show CDR1 as LNHDA and CDR2 as SQIVND (reference sequence). The CDR3 extends over 18 amino acids. Looking up the rest from reference TRBV19 and TRBJ1-5 gives the full variable domain: DGGITQSPKYLFRKEGQNVTLSCEQNLNHDAMYWYRQDPGQGLRLIYYSQIVNDFQKGDIAEGYSVSREKKESFPLTVTSAQKNPTAFYLCASSHGGGPELSNQPQHFGDGTRLSIL.

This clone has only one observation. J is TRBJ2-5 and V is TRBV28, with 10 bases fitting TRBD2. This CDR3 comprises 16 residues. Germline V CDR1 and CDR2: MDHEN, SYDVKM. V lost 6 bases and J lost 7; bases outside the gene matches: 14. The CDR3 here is CASSPNSGGAVGTQYF. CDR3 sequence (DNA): TGTGCCAGCAGCCCTAACAGCGGGGGGGCCGTAGGGACCCAGTACTTC.

DNA of the CDR3: TGTGCCAGCAGCTCACACGGCGGGGGTAGCCAAGCTTTCTTT. This codes for CASSSHGGGSQAFF. The chain employs TRBV27 and TRBJ1-1, with a possible D match to TRBD1 (5 bases). In germline, CDR1 is MNHEY, CDR2 SMNVEV (reference sequence). V was pared by 6 bases and J by 9 bases, with 20 bases between. The length of the CDR3 is 14 residues.

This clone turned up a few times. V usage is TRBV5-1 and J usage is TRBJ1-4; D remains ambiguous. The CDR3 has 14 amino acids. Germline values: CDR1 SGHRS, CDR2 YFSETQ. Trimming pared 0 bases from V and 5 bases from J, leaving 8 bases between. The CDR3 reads CASSLDGLNEKLFF. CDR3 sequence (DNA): TGCGCCAGCAGCTTGGATGGGCTGAATGAAAAACTGTTTTTT.

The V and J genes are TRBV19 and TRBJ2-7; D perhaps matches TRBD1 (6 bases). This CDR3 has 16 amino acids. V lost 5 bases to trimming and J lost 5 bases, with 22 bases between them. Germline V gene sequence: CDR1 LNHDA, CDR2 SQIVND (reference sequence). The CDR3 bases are TGTGCCAGTAGTCCCCTATCCAACAGGGCCTGGGACGAGCAGTACTTC. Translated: CASSPLSNRAWDEQYF.

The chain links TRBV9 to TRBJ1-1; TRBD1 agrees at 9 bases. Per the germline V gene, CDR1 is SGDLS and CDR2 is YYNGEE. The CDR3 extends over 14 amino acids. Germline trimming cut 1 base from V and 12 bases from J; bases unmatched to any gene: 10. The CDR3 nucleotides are TGTGCCAGCAGCGTACGCTCCGATGGGACAGGGACTTTCTTT. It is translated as CASSVRSDGTGTFF.

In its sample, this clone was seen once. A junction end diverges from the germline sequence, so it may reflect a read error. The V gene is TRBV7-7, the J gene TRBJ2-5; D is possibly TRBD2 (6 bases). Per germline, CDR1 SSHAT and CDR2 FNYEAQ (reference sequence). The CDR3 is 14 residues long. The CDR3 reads CASSPAGLGETQYF. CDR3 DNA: TGTGCTAGCAGCCCCGCGGGATTGGGGGAGACCCAGTACTTC. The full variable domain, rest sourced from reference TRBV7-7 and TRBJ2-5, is GAGVSQSPRYKVTKRGQDVTLRCDPISSHATLYWYQQALGQGPEFLTYFNYEAQPDKSGLPSDRFSAERPEGSISTLTIQRTEQRDSAMYRCASSPAGLGETQYFGPGTRLLVL.

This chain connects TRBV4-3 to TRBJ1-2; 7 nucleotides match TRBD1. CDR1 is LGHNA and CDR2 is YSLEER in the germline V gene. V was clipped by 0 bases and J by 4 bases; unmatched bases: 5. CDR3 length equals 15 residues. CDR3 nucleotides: TGCGCCAGCAGCCAAGATACTAGGGGGCTCTATGGCTACACCTTC. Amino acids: CASSQDTRGLYGYTF.

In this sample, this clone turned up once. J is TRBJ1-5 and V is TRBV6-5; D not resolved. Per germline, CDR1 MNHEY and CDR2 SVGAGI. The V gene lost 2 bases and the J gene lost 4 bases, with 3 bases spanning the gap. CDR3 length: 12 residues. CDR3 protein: CASSYQNQPQHF. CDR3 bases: TGTGCCAGCAGTTACCAAAATCAGCCCCAGCATTTT.

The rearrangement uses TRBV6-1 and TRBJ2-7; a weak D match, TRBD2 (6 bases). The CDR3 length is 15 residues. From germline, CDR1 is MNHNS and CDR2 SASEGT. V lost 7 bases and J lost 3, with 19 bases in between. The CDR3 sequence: CASTLVGSGYYEQYF. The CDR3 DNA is TGTGCCAGCACCTTGGTGGGTAGCGGTTACTACGAGCAGTACTTC.

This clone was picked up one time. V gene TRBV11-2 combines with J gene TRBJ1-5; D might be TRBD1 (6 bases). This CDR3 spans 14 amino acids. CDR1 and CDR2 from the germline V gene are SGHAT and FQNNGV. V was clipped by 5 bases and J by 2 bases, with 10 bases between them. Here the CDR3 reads CASSLTGRNQPQHF. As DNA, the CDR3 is TGTGCCAGCAGCCTTACAGGGCGCAATCAGCCCCAGCATTTT.

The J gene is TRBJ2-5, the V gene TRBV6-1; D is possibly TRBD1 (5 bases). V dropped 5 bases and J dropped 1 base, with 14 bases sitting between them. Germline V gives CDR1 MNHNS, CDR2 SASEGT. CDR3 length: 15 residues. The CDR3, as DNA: TGTGCCAGCAGTACCACAGGAACGGTCCAAGAGACCCAGTACTTC. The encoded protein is CASSTTGTVQETQYF.

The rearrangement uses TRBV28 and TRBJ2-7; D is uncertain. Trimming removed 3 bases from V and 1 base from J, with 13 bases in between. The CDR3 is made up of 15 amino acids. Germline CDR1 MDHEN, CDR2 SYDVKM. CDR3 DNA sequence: TGTGCCAGCAGTTTTTTCGGAGAAGGATCCTACGAGCAGTACTTC. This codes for CASSFFGEGSYEQYF.

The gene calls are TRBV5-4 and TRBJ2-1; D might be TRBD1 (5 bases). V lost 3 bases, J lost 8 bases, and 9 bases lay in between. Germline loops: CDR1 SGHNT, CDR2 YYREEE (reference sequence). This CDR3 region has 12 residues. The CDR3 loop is CASSSLGDEQFF. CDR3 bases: TGTGCCAGCAGCTCCCTAGGGGATGAGCAGTTCTTC.

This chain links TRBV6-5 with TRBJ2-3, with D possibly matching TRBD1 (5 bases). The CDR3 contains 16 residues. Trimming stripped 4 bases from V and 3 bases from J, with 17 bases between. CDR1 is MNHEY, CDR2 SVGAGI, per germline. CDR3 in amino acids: CASSFQFVRGTDTQYF. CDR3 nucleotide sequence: TGTGCCAGCAGTTTCCAATTTGTAAGGGGAACAGATACGCAGTATTTT.

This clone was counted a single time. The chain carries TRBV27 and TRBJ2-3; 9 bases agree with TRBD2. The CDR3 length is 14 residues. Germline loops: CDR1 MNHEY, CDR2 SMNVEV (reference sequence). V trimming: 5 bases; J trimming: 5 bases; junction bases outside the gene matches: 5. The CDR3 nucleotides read TGTGCCAGCAGTCCTAGCGGGATGATAGATACGCAGTATTTT. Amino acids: CASSPSGMIDTQYF.

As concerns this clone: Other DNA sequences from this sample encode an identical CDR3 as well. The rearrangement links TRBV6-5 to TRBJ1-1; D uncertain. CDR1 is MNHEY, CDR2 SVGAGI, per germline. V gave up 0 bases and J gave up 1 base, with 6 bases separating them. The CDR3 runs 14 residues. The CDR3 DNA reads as TGTGCCAGCAGTTACTCCGCAGAGAACACTGAAGCTTTCTTT. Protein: CASSYSAENTEAFF.

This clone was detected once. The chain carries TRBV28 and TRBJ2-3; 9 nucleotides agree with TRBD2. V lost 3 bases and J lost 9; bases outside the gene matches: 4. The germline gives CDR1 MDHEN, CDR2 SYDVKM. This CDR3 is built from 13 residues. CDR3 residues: CASSFRLAGTQYF. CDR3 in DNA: TGTGCCAGCAGTTTTAGGCTAGCGGGGACGCAGTATTTT. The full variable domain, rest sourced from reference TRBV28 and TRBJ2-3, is DVKVTQSSRYLVKRTGEKVFLECVQDMDHENMFWYRQDPGLGLRLIYFSYDVKMKEKGDIPEGYSVSREKKERFSLILESASTNQTSMYLCASSFRLAGTQYFGPGTRLTVL.

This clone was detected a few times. The CDR3 DNA sequence: TGTGCCTGGAATGTAGGGACAGGAAACACTGAAGCTTTCTTT. Translating it yields CAWNVGTGNTEAFF. V usage is TRBV30 and J usage is TRBJ1-1, with 8 bases aligning to TRBD1. The J segment lost 2 bases and the V segment lost 4 bases, leaving 6 bases of the junction unmatched. Germline CDR1 GTSNPN, CDR2 SVGIG (reference sequence). The length of the CDR3 is 14 residues.

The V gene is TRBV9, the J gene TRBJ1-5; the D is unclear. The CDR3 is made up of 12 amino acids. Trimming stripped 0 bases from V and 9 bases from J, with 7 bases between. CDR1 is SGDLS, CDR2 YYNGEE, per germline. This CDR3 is CASSVDNGPQHF. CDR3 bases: TGTGCCAGCAGCGTAGACAATGGGCCCCAGCATTTT.

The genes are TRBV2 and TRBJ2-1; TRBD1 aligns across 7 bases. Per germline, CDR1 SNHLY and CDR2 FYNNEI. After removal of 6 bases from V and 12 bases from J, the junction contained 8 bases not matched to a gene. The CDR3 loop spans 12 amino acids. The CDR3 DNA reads TGTGCCAGCAGGACTCAGGGGGACCCGCAGTTCTTC. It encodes CASRTQGDPQFF.

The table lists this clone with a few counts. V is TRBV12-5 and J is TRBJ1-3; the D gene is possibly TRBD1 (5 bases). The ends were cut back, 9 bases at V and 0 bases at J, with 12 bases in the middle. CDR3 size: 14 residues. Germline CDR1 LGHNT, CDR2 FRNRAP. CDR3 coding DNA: TGTGCTAGGGGGCGGCCGCGCTCTGGAAACACCATATATTTT. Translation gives CARGRPRSGNTIYF.

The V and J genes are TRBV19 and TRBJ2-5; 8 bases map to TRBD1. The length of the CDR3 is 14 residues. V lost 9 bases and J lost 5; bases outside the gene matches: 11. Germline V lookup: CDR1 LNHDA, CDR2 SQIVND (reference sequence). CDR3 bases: TGTGCCAGCCAGCCTATCGGGACAGGCGAGACCCAGTACTTC. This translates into CASQPIGTGETQYF.

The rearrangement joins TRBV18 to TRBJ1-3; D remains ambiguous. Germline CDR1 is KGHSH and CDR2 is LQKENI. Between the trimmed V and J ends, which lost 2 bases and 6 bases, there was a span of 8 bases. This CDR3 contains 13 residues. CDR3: CASSPGIQNTIYF. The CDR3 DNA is TGTGCCAGCTCACCAGGCATTCAAAACACCATATATTTT.

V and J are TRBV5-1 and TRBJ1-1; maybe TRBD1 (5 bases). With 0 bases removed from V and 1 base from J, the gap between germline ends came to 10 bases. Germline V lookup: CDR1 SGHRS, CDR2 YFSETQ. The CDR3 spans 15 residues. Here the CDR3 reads CASSLEPRENTEAFF. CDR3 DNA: TGCGCCAGCAGCTTGGAGCCCAGGGAGAACACTGAAGCTTTCTTT.

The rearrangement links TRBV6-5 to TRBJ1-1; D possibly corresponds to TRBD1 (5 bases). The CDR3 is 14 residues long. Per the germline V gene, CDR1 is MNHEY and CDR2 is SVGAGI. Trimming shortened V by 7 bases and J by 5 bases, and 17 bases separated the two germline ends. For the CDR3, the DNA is TGTGCCAGCAAACAAGGGCAGGGAGGTACTGAAGCTTTCTTT. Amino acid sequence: CASKQGQGGTEAFF.

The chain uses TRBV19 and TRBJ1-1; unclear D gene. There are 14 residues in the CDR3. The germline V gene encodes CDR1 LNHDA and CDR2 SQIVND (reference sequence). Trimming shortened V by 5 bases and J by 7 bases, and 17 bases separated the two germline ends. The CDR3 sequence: CASSPKPGGIEAFF. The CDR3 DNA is TGTGCCAGTAGTCCCAAACCGGGCGGGATTGAAGCTTTCTTT. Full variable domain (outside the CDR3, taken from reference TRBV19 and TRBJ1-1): DGGITQSPKYLFRKEGQNVTLSCEQNLNHDAMYWYRQDPGQGLRLIYYSQIVNDFQKGDIAEGYSVSREKKESFPLTVTSAQKNPTAFYLCASSPKPGGIEAFFGQGTRLTVV.

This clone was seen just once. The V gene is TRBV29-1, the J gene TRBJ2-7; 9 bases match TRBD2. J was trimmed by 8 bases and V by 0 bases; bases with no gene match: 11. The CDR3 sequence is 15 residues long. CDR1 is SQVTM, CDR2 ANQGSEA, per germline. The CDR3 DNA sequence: TGCAGCGTTGAAGATCGCAGCCTAGCGGGACGACAGCAGTACTTC. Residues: CSVEDRSLAGRQQYF.

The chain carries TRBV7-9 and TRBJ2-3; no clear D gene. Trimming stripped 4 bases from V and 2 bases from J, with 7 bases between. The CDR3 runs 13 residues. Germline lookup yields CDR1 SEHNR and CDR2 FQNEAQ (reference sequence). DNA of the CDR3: TGTGCCAGCAGCTCACTGAACACAGATACGCAGTATTTT. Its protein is CASSSLNTDTQYF.

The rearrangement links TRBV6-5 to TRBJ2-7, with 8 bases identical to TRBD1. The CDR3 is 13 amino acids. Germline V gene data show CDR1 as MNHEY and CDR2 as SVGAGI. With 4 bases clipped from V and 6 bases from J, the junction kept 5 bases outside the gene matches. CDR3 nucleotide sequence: TGTGCCAGCAGTTTGACAGGGGTCCGCGAGCAGTACTTC. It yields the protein CASSLTGVREQYF.

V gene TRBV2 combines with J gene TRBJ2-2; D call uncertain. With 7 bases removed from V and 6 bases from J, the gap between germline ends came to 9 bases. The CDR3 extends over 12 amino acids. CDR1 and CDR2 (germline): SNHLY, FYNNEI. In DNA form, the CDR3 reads TGTGCCAGCACGGCCGCGGCCGGGGAGCTGTTTTTT. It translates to CASTAAAGELFF. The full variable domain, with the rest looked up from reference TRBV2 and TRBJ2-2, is EPEVTQTPSHQVTQMGQEVILRCVPISNHLYFYWYRQILGQKVEFLVSFYNNEISEKSEIFDDQFSVERPDGSNFTLKIRSTKLEDSAMYFCASTAAAGELFFGEGSRLTVL.